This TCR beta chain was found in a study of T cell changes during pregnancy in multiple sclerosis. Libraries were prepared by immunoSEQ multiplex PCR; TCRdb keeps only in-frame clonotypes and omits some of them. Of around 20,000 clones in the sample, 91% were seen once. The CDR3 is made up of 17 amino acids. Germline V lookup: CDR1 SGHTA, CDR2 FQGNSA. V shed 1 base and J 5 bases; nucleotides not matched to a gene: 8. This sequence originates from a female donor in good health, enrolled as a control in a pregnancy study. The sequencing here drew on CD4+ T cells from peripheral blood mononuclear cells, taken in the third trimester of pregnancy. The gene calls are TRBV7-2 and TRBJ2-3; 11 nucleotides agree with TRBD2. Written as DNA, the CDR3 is TGTGCCAGCAGCTTAGATTTCACTAGCGGGGGAATAGATACGCAGTATTTT. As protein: CASSLDFTSGGIDTQYF. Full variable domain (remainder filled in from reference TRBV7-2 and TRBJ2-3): GAGVSQSPSNKVTEKGKDVELRCDPISGHTALYWYRQSLGQGLEFLIYFQGNSAPDKSGLPSDRFSAERTGGSVSTLTIQRTQQEDSAVYLCASSLDFTSGGIDTQYFGPGTRLTVL.